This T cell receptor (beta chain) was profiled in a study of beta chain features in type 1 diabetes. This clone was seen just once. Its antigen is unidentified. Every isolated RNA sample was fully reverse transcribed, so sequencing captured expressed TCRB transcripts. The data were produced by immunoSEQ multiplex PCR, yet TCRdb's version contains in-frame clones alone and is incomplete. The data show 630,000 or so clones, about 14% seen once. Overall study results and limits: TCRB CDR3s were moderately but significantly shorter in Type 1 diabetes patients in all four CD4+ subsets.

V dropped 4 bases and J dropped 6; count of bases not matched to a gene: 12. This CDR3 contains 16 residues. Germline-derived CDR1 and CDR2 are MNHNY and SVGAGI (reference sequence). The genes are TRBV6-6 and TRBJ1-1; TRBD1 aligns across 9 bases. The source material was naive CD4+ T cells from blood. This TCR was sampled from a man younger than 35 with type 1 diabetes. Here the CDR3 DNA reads TGTGCCAGCAGTTCTAGAATCCGGGACAGGGCCCCTGAAGCTTTCTTT. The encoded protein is CASSSRIRDRAPEAFF.